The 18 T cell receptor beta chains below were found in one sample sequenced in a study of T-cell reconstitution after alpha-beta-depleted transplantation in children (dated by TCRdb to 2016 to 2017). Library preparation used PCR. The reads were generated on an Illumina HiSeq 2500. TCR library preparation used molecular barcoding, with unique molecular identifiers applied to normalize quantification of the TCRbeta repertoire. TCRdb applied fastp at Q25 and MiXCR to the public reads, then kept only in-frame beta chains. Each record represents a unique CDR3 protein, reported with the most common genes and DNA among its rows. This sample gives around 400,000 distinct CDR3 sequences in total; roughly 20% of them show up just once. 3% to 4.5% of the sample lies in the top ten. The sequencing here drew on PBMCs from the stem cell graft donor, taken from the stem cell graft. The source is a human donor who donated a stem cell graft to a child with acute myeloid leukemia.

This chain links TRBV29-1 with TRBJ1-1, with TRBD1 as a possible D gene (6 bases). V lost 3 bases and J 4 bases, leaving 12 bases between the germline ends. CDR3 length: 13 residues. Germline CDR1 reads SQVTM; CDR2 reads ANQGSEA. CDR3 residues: CSVDDRLGTEAFF. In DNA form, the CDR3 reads TGCAGCGTTGACGACAGGCTGGGCACTGAAGCTTTCTTT.

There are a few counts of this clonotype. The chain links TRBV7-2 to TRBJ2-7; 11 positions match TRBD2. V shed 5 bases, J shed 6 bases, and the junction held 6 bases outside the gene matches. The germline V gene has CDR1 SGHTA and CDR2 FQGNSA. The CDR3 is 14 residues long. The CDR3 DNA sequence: TGTGCCAGCAGCCCACTAGCGGGAGAGGGCGAGCAGTACTTC. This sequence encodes CASSPLAGEGEQYF. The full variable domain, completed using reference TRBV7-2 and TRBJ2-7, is GAGVSQSPSNKVTEKGKDVELRCDPISGHTALYWYRQSLGQGLEFLIYFQGNSAPDKSGLPSDRFSAERTGGSVSTLTIQRTQQEDSAVYLCASSPLAGEGEQYFGPGTRLTVT.

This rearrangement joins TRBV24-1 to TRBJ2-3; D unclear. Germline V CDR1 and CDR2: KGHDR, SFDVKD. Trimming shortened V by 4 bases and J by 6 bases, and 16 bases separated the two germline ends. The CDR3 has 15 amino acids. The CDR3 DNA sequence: TGTGCCACCAGTGAACCCTCCAGCGCCTGGGATACGCAGTATTTT. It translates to CATSEPSSAWDTQYF.

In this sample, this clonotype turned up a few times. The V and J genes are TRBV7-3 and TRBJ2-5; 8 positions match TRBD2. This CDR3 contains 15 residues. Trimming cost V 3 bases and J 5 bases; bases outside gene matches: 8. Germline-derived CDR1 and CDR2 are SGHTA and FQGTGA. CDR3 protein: CASSFVAGTAETQYF. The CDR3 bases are TGTGCCAGCAGCTTCGTAGCGGGAACGGCGGAGACCCAGTACTTC.

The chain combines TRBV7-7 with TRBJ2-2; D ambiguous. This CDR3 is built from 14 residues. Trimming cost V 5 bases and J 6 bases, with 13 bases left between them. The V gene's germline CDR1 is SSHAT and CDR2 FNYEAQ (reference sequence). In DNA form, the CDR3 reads TGTGCCAGCAGCCCCGTAGAGTTTCCCGGGGAGCTGTTTTTT. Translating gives CASSPVEFPGELFF.

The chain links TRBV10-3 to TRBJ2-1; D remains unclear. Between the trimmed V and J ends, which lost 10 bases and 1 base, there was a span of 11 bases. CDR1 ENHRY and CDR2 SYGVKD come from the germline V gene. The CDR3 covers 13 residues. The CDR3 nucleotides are TGTGCCACTGGAAGCAGTTCCTACAATGAGCAGTTCTTC. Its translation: CATGSSSYNEQFF.

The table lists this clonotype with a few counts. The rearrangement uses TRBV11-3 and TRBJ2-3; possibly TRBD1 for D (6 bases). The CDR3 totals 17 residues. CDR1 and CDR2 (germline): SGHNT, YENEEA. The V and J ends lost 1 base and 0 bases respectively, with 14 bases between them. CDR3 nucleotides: TGTGCCAGCAGCTTAGGCGCAGGGGACCCAAGCACAGATACGCAGTATTTT. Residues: CASSLGAGDPSTDTQYF.

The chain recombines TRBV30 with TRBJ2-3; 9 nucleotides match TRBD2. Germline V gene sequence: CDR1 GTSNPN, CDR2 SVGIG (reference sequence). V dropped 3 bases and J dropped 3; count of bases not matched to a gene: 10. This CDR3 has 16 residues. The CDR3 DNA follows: TGTGCCTGGAGCGACCGAGGAGCGGGAGGTACAGATACGCAGTATTTT. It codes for CAWSDRGAGGTDTQYF. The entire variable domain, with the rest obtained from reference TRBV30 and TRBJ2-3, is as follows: SQTIHQWPATLVQPVGSPLSLECTVEGTSNPNLYWYRQAAGRGLQLLFYSVGIGQISSEVPQNLSASRPQDRQFILSSKKLLLSDSGFYLCAWSDRGAGGTDTQYFGPGTRLTVL.

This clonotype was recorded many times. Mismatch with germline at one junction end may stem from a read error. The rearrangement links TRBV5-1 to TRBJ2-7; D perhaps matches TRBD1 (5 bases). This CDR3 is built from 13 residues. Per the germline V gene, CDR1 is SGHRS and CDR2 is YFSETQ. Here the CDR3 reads CASSLDRGYEQYF. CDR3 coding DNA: TGTGCCAGCAGCTTAGATAGGGGTTACGAGCAGTACTTC.

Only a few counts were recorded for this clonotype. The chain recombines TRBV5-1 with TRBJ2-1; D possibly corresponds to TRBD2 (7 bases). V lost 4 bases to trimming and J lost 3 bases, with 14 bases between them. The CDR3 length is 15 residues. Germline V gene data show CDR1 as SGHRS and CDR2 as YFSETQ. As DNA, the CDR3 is TGCGCCAGCAGCCTCGGGGGGCCGGTCTACAATGAGCAGTTCTTC. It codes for CASSLGGPVYNEQFF.

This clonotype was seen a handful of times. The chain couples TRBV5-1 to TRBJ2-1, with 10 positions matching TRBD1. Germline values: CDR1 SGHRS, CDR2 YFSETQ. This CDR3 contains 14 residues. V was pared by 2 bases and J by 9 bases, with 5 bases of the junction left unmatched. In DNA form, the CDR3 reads TGCGCCAGCAGCTTCGGGACAGGGGTCGGTGAGCAGTTCTTC. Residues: CASSFGTGVGEQFF.

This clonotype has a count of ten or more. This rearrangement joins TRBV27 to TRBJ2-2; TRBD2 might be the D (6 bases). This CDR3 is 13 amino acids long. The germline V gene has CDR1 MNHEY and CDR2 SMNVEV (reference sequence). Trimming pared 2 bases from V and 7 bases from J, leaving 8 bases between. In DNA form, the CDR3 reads TGTGCCAGCAGTTTAGGAGGGGACGGGGAGCTGTTTTTT. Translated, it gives CASSLGGDGELFF.

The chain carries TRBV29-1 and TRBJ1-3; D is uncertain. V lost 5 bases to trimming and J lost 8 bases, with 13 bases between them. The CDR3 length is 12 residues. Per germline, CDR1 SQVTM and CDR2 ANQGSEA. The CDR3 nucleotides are TGCAGCGTTTCGACTTTAGGAGACACCATATATTTT. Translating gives CSVSTLGDTIYF.

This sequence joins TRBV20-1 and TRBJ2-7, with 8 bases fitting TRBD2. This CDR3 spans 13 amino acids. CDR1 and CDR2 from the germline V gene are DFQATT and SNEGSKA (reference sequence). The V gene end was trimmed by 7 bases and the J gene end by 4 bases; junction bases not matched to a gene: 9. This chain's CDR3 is CSVDPGLGYEQYF. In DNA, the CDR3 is TGCAGTGTCGATCCGGGACTAGGATACGAGCAGTACTTC.

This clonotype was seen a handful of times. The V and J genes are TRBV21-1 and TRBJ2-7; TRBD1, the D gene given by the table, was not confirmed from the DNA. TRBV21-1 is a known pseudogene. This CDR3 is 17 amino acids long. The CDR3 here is CASSKDAWGGFTYEQYF. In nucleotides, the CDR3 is TGTGCCAGCAGCAAAGACGCGTGGGGGGGATTCACCTACGAGCAGTACTTC.

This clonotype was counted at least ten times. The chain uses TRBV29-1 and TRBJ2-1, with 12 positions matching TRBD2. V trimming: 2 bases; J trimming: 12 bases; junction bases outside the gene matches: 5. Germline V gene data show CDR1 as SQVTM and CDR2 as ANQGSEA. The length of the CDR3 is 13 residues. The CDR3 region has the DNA TGCAGCGTTGAACCTAGCGGGAGGGACTGGCAGTTCTTC. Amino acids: CSVEPSGRDWQFF.

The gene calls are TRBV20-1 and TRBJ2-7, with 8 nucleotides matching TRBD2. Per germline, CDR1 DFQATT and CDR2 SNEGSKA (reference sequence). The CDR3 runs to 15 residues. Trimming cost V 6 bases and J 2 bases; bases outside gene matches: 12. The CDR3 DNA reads TGCAGTGCACATTCCCCAGCGGGGGCAACCTACGAGCAGTACTTC. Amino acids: CSAHSPAGATYEQYF.

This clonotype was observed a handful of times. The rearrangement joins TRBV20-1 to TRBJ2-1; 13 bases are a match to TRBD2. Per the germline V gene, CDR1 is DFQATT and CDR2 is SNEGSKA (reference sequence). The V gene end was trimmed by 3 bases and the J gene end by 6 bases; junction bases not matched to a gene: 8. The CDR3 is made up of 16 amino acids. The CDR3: CSASALGLAGLNEQFF. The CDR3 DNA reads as TGCAGTGCTAGCGCCTTGGGACTAGCGGGACTCAATGAGCAGTTCTTC.